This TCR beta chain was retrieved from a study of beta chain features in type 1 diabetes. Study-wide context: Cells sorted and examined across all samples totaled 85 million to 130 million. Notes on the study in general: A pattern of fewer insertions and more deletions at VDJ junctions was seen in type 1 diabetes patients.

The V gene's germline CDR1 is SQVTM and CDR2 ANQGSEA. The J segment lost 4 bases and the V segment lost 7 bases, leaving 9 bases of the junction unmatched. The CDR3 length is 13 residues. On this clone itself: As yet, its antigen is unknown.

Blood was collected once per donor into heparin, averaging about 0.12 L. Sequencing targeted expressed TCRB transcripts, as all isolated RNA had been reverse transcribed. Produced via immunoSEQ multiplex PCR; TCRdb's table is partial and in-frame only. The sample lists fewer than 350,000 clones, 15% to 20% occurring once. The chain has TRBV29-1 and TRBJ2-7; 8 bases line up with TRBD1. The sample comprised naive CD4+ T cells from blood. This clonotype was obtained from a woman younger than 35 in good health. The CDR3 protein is CSAVTGDLYEQYF. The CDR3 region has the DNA TGCAGCGCTGTGACAGGGGATTTATACGAGCAGTACTTC.